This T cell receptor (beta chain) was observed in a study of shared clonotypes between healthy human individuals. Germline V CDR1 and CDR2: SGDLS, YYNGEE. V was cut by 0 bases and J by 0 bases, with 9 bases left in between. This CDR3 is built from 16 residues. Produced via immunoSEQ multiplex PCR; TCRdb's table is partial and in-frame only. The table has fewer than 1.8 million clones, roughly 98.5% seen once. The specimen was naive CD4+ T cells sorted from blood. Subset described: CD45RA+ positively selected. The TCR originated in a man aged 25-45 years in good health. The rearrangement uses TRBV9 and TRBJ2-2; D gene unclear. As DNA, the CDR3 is TGTGCCAGCAGCGTAGGTGGAGAGGCGAACACCGGGGAGCTGTTTTTT. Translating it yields CASSVGGEANTGELFF.